The entry that follows covers one T cell receptor (beta chain) sequence. Per germline, CDR1 SGHRS and CDR2 YFSETQ. Trimming removed 1 base from V and 0 bases from J, with 7 bases in between. The CDR3 contains 15 residues. The sample originates from a study of sequential checkpoint blockade in melanoma. Documented treatment: randomized to nivolumab then ipilimumab (arm A) or the reverse (arm B). Assay used: immunoSEQ multiplex PCR; TCRdb lists only in-frame clones, some missing. Here the sample spans under 3,500 clones, 20% to 25% being singletons. The TCR comes from a human donor with melanoma. The specimen was tumor tissue (inferred from file names), collected from a patient given nivolumab and ipilimumab in sequence. J is TRBJ2-2 and V is TRBV5-1; D call uncertain. CDR3 bases: TGCGCCAGCAGCTTGTTAACGTCGAACACCGGGGAGCTGTTTTTT. Translating it yields CASSLLTSNTGELFF.